The 3 T cell receptor beta chains in this list originate from one sample, sequenced in a study of T cells after yellow fever vaccination. MiXCR, applied by TCRdb to the 5' RACE reads, yields one record per CDR3 protein. The profile shows 100,000 to 150,000 distinct CDR3 sequences, about 8.2% of them singletons. This specimen consisted of CD8+ T cells sorted from PBMCs, obtained on the day of the yellow fever booster vaccination. The source of these receptors is a man between 18 and 35 years old who received the YFV17D yellow fever vaccine.

This clonotype was seen at least ten times. The rearrangement links TRBV7-2 to TRBJ2-3, with D possibly being TRBD1 (7 bases). Germline CDR1 SGHTA, CDR2 FQGNSA. V was shortened by 7 bases and J by 2 bases, with 16 bases between the two germline ends. The CDR3 extends over 15 amino acids. Here the CDR3 DNA reads TGTGCCAGCACCCTGACAGGGCGGGACACAGATACGCAGTATTTT. This encodes CASTLTGRDTDTQYF. Full variable domain (rest looked up from reference TRBV7-2 and TRBJ2-3): GAGVSQSPSNKVTEKGKDVELRCDPISGHTALYWYRQSLGQGLEFLIYFQGNSAPDKSGLPSDRFSAERTGGSVSTLTIQRTQQEDSAVYLCASTLTGRDTDTQYFGPGTRLTVL.

J is TRBJ1-3 and V is TRBV6-6; maybe TRBD1 (5 bases). The CDR3 runs to 18 residues. V was pared by 2 bases and J by 0 bases, with 17 bases between. Germline V lookup: CDR1 MNHNY, CDR2 SVGAGI (reference sequence). As DNA, the CDR3 is TGTGCCAGCAGTTACACTCCGGGACTACCGAGCTCTGGAAACACCATATATTTT. Its translation: CASSYTPGLPSSGNTIYF.

In this sample, this clonotype turned up a few times. The V call is TRBV4-1, the J call TRBJ2-3; a possible D gene is TRBD2 (6 bases). Trimming pared 4 bases from V and 1 base from J, leaving 12 bases between. CDR3 size: 15 residues. Germline loops: CDR1 MGHRA, CDR2 YSYEKL. The CDR3 bases are TGCGCCAGCAGCCTTAGGACGGGGGGCACAGATACGCAGTATTTT. The encoded protein is CASSLRTGGTDTQYF.